The sample holds a few counts of the clone carrying this T cell receptor beta chain. Antigen unknown. CDR1 and CDR2 from the germline V gene are SGHTA and FQGNSA. The length of the CDR3 is 12 residues. V lost 5 bases and J 9 bases, leaving 11 bases between the germline ends. This specimen belongs to a study of CD8 T cells in ankylosing spondylitis. General study results and limits: Disease-linked clones reportedly concentrated significantly in matched ankylosing spondylitis synovial fluid. Apparently characteristic of ankylosing spondylitis blood was a TCR beta motif (eight highly homologous variants). Those disease-linked clones were CD8+; they were also relatively rare in peripheral blood. A number of the motif variants had already been described in reactive arthritis synovial fluid and blood.

Each CDR3 protein is one row after TCRdb ran MiXCR on the 5' RACE reads. Of fewer than 250,000 distinct CDR3 sequences listed, 10% were seen once; the top ten hold 2.6%. The chain employs TRBV7-2 and TRBJ2-1, with a possible D match to TRBD2 (6 bases). This clonotype was sampled from a male donor with ankylosing spondylitis or in good health (not recorded which). The sample comprised blood, either unsorted or a sorted T cell fraction (not recorded which). The CDR3 DNA reads as TGTGCCAGCAGCCCGACTAGGAGTGAGCAGTTCTTC. Its translation: CASSPTRSEQFF.